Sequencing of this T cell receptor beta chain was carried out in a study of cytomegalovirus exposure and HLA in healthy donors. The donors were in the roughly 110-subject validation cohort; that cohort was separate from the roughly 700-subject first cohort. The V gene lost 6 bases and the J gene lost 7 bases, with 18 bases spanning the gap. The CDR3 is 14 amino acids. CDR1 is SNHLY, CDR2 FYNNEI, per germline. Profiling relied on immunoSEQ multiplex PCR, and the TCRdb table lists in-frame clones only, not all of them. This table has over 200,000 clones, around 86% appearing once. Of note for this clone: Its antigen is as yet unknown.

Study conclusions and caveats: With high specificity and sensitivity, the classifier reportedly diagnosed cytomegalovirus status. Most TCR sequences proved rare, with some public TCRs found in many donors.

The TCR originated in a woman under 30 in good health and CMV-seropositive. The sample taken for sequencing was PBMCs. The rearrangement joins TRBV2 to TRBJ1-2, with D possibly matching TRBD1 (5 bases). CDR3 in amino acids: CASSERDRLGGYTF. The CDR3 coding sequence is TGTGCCAGCAGCGAGCGGGACCGCCTTGGTGGCTACACCTTC.